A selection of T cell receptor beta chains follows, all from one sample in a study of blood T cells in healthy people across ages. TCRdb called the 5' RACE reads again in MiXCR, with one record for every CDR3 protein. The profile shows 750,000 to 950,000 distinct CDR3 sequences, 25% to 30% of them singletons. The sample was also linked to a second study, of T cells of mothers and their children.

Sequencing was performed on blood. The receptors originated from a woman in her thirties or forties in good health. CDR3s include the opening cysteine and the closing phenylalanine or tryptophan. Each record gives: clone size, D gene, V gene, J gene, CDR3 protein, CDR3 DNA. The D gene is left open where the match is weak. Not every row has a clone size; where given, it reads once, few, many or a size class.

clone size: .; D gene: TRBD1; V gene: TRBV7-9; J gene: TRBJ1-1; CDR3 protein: CASSDHRQGRSAEAFF; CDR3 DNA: TGTGCCAGCAGCGATCACCGACAGGGGCGAAGCGCTGAAGCTTTCTTT
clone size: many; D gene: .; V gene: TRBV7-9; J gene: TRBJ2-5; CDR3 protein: CASSLAGGKETQYF; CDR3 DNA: TGTGCCAGCAGCTTAGCGGGGGGAAAAGAGACCCAGTACTTC
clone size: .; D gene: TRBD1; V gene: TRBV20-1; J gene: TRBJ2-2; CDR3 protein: CSARTGRVTGELFF; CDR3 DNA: TGCAGTGCTAGGACAGGGAGAGTAACCGGGGAGCTGTTTTTT
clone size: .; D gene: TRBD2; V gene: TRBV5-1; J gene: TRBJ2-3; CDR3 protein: CASSFQASGSTDTQYF; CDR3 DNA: TGCGCCAGCAGCTTTCAGGCTAGCGGTAGCACAGATACGCAGTATTTT
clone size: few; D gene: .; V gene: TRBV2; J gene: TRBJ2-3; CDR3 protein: CASSEAGLALPDTQYF; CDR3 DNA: TGTGCCAGCAGTGAGGCTGGGCTAGCATTACCGGATACGCAGTATTTT
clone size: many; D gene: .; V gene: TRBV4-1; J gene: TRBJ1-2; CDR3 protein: CASSQDRRGDYGYTF; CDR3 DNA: TGCGCCAGCAGCCAAGACCGTCGGGGGGACTATGGCTACACCTTC
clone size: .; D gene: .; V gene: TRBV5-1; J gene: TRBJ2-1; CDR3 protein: CASSWAVNRDNEQFF; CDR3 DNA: TGCGCCAGCAGCTGGGCCGTTAACAGGGACAATGAGCAGTTCTTC
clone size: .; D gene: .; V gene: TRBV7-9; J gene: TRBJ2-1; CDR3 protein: CASRYSWNRDEQFF; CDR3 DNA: TGTGCCAGCAGGTACTCATGGAACAGGGATGAGCAGTTCTTC
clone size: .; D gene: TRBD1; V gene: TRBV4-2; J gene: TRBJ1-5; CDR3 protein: CASSQALGQGANQPQHF; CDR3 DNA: TGTGCCAGCAGCCAAGCCCTGGGACAGGGGGCGAATCAGCCCCAGCATTTT
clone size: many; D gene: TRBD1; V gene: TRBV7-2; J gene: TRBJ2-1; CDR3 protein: CASSLVAGGSYNEQFF; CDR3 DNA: TGTGCCAGCAGCTTAGTGGCAGGGGGCTCCTACAATGAGCAGTTCTTC
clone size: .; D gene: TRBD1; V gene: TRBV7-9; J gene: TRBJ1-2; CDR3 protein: CASSSTGVVYGYTF; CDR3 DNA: TGTGCCAGCAGCTCGACAGGGGTGGTCTATGGCTACACCTTC
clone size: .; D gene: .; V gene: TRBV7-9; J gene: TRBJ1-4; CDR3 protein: CANSLQIGAGGEKLFF; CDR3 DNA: TGTGCCAACAGCCTTCAAATCGGGGCCGGAGGTGAAAAACTGTTTTTT
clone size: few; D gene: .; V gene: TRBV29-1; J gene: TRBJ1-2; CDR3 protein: CSVDSRGGYGYTF; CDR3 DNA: TGCAGCGTTGATTCCCGGGGGGGGTATGGCTACACCTTC
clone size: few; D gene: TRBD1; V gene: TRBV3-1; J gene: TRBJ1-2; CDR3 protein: CASSPSDRAGFYGYTF; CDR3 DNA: TGTGCCAGCAGCCCCTCAGACAGGGCGGGATTTTATGGCTACACCTTC
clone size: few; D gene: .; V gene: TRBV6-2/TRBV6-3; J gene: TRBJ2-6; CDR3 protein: CAGSLTNSGANVLTF; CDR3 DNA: TGTGCCGGCAGTTTGACGAACTCTGGGGCCAACGTCCTGACTTTC
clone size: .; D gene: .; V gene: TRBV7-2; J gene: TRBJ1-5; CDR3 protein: CASSSPGGWDQPQHF; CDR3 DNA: TGTGCCAGCAGCTCTCCGGGGGGCTGGGATCAGCCCCAGCATTTT
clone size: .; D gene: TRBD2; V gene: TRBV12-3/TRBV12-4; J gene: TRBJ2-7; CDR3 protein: CTSRGGLADFYEQYF; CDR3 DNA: TGTACCAGCAGAGGGGGACTAGCGGATTTCTACGAGCAGTACTTC
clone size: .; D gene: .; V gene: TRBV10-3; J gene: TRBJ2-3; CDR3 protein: CAISGVSPSGGSRTDTQYF; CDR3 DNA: TGTGCCATCAGTGGGGTCTCACCATCTGGCGGATCACGCACAGATACGCAGTATTTT
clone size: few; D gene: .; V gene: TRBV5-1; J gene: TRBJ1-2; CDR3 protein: CASSLAGDPGYTF; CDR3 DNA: TGCGCCAGCAGCTTGGCGGGGGATCCTGGCTACACCTTC
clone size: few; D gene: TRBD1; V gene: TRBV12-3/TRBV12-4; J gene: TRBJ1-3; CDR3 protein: CASSETGRGNTIYF; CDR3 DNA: TGTGCCAGCAGTGAGACAGGGCGCGGAAACACCATATATTTT
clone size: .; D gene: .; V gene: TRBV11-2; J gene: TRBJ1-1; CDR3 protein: CASSLAAFAEAFF; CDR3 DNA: TGTGCCAGCAGCTTAGCAGCGTTTGCGGAAGCTTTCTTT
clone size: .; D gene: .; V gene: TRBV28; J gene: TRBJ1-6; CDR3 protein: CASTGSHNSPLHF; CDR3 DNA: TGTGCCAGCACGGGGAGTCATAATTCACCCCTCCACTTT
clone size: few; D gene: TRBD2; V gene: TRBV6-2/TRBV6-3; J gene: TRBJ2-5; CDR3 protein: CASSYSTLTSGEETQYF; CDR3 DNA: TGTGCCAGCAGTTACTCGACTTTAACTAGCGGAGAAGAGACCCAGTACTTC
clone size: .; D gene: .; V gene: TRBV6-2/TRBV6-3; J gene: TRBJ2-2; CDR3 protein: CASSYPSGTGNTGELFF; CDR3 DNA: TGTGCCAGCAGTTACCCGAGCGGGACAGGGAACACCGGGGAGCTGTTTTTT
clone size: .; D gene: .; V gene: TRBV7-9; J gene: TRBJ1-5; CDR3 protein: CASSLVGGGPDQPQHF; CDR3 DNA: TGTGCCAGCAGCTTAGTTGGGGGGGGTCCAGATCAGCCCCAGCATTTT
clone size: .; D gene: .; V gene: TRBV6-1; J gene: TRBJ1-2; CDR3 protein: CASSEWTEDKGYGYTF; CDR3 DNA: TGTGCCAGCAGTGAGTGGACAGAGGATAAAGGCTATGGCTACACCTTC
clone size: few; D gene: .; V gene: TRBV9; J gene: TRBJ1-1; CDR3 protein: CASRPSEAFF; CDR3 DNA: TGTGCCAGCAGGCCCTCTGAAGCTTTCTTT
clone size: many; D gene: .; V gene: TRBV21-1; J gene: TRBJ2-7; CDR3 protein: CASSKGRGRRYYEQYF; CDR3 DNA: TGTGCCAGCAGCAAAGGGAGAGGGAGACGGTACTACGAGCAGTACTTC
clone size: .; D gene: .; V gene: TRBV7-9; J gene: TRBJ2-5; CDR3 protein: CASKVLGACETQYF; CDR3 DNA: TGTGCCAGCAAGGTGTTGGGGGCATGTGAGACCCAGTACTTC
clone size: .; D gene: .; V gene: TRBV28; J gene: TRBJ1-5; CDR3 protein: CASSFSWGDLIKDSNQPQHF; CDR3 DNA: TGTGCCAGCAGTTTCTCCTGGGGGGACCTAATAAAGGATAGCAATCAGCCCCAGCATTTT
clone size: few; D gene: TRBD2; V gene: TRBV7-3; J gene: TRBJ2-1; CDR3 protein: CASSSGLAGDYNEQFF; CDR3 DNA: TGTGCCAGCAGCTCCGGACTAGCGGGGGATTACAATGAGCAGTTCTTC
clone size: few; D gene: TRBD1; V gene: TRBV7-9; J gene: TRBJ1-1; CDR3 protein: CASSLGLSGGRDTEAFF; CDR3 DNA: TGTGCCAGCAGCTTAGGTTTGTCAGGGGGCCGCGACACTGAAGCTTTCTTT
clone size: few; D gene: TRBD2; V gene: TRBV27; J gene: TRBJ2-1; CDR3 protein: CASSFLAGGISEQFF; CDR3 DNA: TGTGCCAGCAGTTTCCTAGCGGGGGGGATCAGCGAGCAGTTCTTC
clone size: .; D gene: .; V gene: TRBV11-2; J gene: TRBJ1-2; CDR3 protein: CASSQTMSPVGYTF; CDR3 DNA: TGTGCCAGCAGCCAGACCATGTCCCCGGTTGGCTACACCTTC
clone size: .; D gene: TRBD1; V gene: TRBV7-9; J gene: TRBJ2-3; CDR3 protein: CASSLSGQGADTQYF; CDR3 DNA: TGTGCCAGCAGCTTATCGGGACAGGGAGCAGATACGCAGTATTTT
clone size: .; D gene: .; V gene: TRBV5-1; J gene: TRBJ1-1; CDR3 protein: CASSFGWGFNTEAFF; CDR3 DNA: TGCGCCAGCAGCTTCGGGTGGGGGTTTAACACTGAAGCTTTCTTT
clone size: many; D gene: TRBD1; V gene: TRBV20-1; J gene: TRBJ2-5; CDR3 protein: CSAPWTGRETQYF; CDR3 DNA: TGCAGTGCTCCTTGGACAGGGAGGGAGACCCAGTACTTC
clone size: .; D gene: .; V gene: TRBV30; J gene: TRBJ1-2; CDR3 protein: CAWSVGPIRANYGYTF; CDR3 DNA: TGTGCCTGGAGTGTAGGGCCGATTCGAGCTAACTATGGCTACACCTTC
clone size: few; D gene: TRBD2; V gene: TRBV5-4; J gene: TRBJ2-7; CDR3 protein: CASGRSGGIGVAQYF; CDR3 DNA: TGTGCCAGCGGACGCTCGGGGGGGATTGGTGTGGCCCAGTACTTC
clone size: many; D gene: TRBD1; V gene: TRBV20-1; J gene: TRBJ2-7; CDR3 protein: CSAFVQGSAYEQYF; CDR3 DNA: TGCAGTGCCTTTGTACAGGGGTCGGCCTACGAGCAGTACTTC
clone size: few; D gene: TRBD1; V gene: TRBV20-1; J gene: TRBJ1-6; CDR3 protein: CSAWTGGVEWSPLHF; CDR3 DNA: TGCAGTGCTTGGACAGGGGGCGTCGAGTGGTCACCCCTCCACTTT
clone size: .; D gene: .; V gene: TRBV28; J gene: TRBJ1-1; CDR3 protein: CASSFGAGGEAFF; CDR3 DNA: TGTGCCAGCAGTTTCGGGGCGGGGGGCGAAGCTTTCTTT
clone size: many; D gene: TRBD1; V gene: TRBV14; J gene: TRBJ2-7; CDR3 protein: CASSPDRFGFEQYF; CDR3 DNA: TGTGCCAGCAGCCCGGACAGGTTCGGTTTCGAGCAGTACTTC
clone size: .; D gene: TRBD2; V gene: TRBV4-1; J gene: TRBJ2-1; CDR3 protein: CASSPPTSGGVKGQFF; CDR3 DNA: TGCGCCAGCAGCCCCCCTACTAGCGGGGGGGTCAAGGGGCAGTTCTTC